Listed here are 22 T cell receptor beta chains from one sample, sequenced in a study of regulatory T cells in long-lasting Graves disease. TCR beta libraries were built with iRepertoire HTBI primers and Arm-PCR of CDR3 regions. TCRdb analysed the multiplex PCR reads with MiXCR anew, one entry per CDR3 protein. The table records 350,000 to 450,000 distinct CDR3 sequences, 20% to 25% of them present only once. Regarding time point: persistent/refractory GD, antithyroid drugs over 5 years with positive TRAb. Making the TCR library involved RNA that had been extracted from PBMCs. Here the sequenced sample was peripheral blood mononuclear cells (PBMCs), taken when the disease was refractory, from a patient treated with antithyroid drugs. The source is a female donor with Graves disease.

This clonotype was observed a single time. A single base separates this from a much larger clone, so it may be a read error. This rearrangement joins TRBV6-1 to TRBJ2-7; 7 nucleotides align to TRBD2. Per germline, CDR1 MNHNS and CDR2 SASEGT. Germline trimming cut 6 bases from V and 2 bases from J; bases unmatched to any gene: 4. This CDR3 has 13 residues. The CDR3 loop is CASSPGLPYEQYF. The CDR3 DNA is TGTGCCAGCAGCCCGGGACTACCCTACGAGCAGTACTTC.

This clonotype was observed many times. V and J are TRBV7-8 and TRBJ2-5; 10 bases fit TRBD2. Germline CDR1 reads SGHVS; CDR2 reads FQNEAQ. The length of the CDR3 is 16 residues. The V segment lost 5 bases and the J segment 5 bases; nucleotides outside the gene matches: 11. CDR3 nucleotides: TGTGCCAGCAGCCCCCGGGCTAGCGGGAGTGTGGAGACCCAGTACTTC. Encoded protein: CASSPRASGSVETQYF.

The chain combines TRBV7-6 with TRBJ2-7, with a possible D match to TRBD2 (6 bases). In germline, CDR1 is SGHVS, CDR2 FNYEAQ. Trimming shortened V by 5 bases and J by 3 bases, and 20 bases separated the two germline ends. CDR3 length equals 16 residues. The CDR3 DNA follows: TGTGCCAGCAGCCCAAAATCCCTAGCGCTAAGCTACGAGCAGTACTTC. This translates into CASSPKSLALSYEQYF. Drawing the rest from reference TRBV7-6 and TRBJ2-7, the complete variable domain is GAGVSQSPRYKVTKRGQDVALRCDPISGHVSLYWYRQALGQGPEFLTYFNYEAQQDKSGLPNDRFSAERPEGSISTLTIQRTEQRDSAMYRCASSPKSLALSYEQYFGPGTRLTVT.

The rearrangement links TRBV7-3 to TRBJ1-1; D possibly corresponds to TRBD1 (6 bases). The V and J ends lost 6 bases and 7 bases respectively, with 21 bases between them. CDR3 length equals 15 residues. Germline CDR1 reads SGHTA; CDR2 reads FQGTGA. CDR3 sequence reads: CASSPTGPPDSEAFF. Here the CDR3 DNA reads TGTGCCAGCAGTCCCACGGGACCGCCGGACAGTGAAGCTTTCTTT.

This clonotype was seen at least ten times. The chain carries TRBV2 and TRBJ2-5, with D perhaps assigned TRBD1 or TRBD2 (5 bases each). Between the trimmed V and J ends, which lost 7 bases and 5 bases, there was a span of 11 bases. Germline CDR1 reads SNHLY; CDR2 reads FYNNEI. This CDR3 is 12 amino acids long. CDR3 sequence (DNA): TGTGCCAGCATCGAGGGGAAGGAGACCCAGTACTTC. Amino acids: CASIEGKETQYF.

Many counts were recorded for this clonotype. CDR3 sequence: CARRDGNTGELFF. Written as DNA, the CDR3 is TGTGCCCGTAGGGACGGAAACACCGGGGAGCTGTTTTTT. The chain employs TRBV30 and TRBJ2-2; D tentatively reads TRBD1 or TRBD2 (5 bases each). Germline V gene sequence: CDR1 GTSNPN, CDR2 SVGIG (reference sequence). The CDR3 runs to 13 residues. The ends were cut back, 8 bases at V and 2 bases at J, with 12 bases in the middle. Full variable domain (outside the CDR3, taken from reference TRBV30 and TRBJ2-2): SQTIHQWPATLVQPVGSPLSLECTVEGTSNPNLYWYRQAAGRGLQLLFYSVGIGQISSEVPQNLSASRPQDRQFILSSKKLLLSDSGFYLCARRDGNTGELFFGEGSRLTVL.

This clonotype has at least ten counts. V gene TRBV28 combines with J gene TRBJ2-2; 14 bases line up with TRBD2. Germline CDR1 and CDR2: MDHEN and SYDVKM. The CDR3 length is 15 residues. V shed 3 bases, J shed 9 bases, and the junction held 3 bases outside the gene matches. CDR3: CASSFGTSGSRELFF. The CDR3, as DNA: TGTGCCAGCAGTTTCGGGACTAGCGGGAGCCGGGAGCTGTTTTTT.

The rearrangement joins TRBV27 to TRBJ1-2; TRBD1 matches at 11 bases. This CDR3 spans 17 amino acids. Germline lookup yields CDR1 MNHEY and CDR2 SMNVEV (reference sequence). V shed 4 bases and J 7 bases; nucleotides not matched to a gene: 14. CDR3 amino acids: CASSSGQGAPPSRGYTF. Written as DNA, the CDR3 is TGTGCCAGCAGTTCCGGACAGGGGGCGCCCCCTTCGCGTGGCTACACCTTC.

This clonotype turned up a few times. This rearrangement joins TRBV7-2 to TRBJ2-7, with D perhaps given as TRBD1 or TRBD2 (6 bases each). Trimming shortened V by 1 base and J by 1 base, and 11 bases separated the two germline ends. The germline CDR1 and CDR2 sequences are SGHTA and FQGNSA. CDR3 length: 15 amino acids. The CDR3 loop reads CASSLGGRGSYEQYF. CDR3 DNA sequence: TGTGCCAGCAGCTTAGGGGGGCGGGGTTCCTACGAGCAGTACTTC.

This clonotype was counted many times. The CDR3 nucleotides are TGTGCCAGCAGTGAAGGGCACCTCTACGAGCAGTACTTC. Translation: CASSEGHLYEQYF. The chain employs TRBV6-1 and TRBJ2-7; D call uncertain. Looked up from germline, CDR1 is MNHNS and CDR2 is SASEGT. This CDR3 has 13 amino acids. V lost 1 base, J lost 3 bases, and 7 bases lay in between.

This clonotype was counted a few times. This rearrangement joins TRBV5-1 to TRBJ1-1; D unresolved. The V gene lost 5 bases and the J gene lost 6 bases, with 17 bases spanning the gap. CDR1 is SGHRS, CDR2 YFSETQ, per germline. CDR3 length equals 14 residues. In nucleotides, the CDR3 is TGCGCCAGCAGGAGGGATGAAGGGAGTCCTGAAGCTTTCTTT. It specifies CASRRDEGSPEAFF.

A single count supports this clonotype. Sequence at one end of the junction differs from germline and may be a read error. The rearrangement links TRBV5-1 to TRBJ2-7, with D possibly called TRBD1 or TRBD2 (5 bases each). The CDR3 extends over 15 amino acids. Germline V lookup: CDR1 SGHRS, CDR2 YFSETQ. CDR3 bases: TGCGCCAGCGGCTTTGTCGGGGCCAAGACCTACGAGCAGTACTTC. Protein product: CASGFVGAKTYEQYF.

This clonotype was observed a handful of times. V gene TRBV10-3 combines with J gene TRBJ1-2; tentatively, D is TRBD1 (5 bases). Germline CDR1 reads ENHRY; CDR2 reads SYGVKD. Trimming removed 2 bases at V and 8 bases at J, with 9 bases between. The CDR3 runs 12 residues. CDR3 coding DNA: TGTGCCATCAGTGAGCCCCGACAGGGCTACACCTTC. The encoded protein is CAISEPRQGYTF.

This clonotype was seen repeatedly, ten times or more. V gene TRBV2 combines with J gene TRBJ2-5, with 7 bases that match TRBD2. Germline V gives CDR1 SNHLY, CDR2 FYNNEI. The CDR3 loop spans 14 amino acids. V gave up 6 bases and J gave up 0 bases; unmatched junction bases: 4. This CDR3 reads CASSDGTNQETQYF. Here the CDR3 DNA reads TGTGCCAGCAGCGATGGGACTAACCAAGAGACCCAGTACTTC.

This clonotype was picked up one time. The gene calls are TRBV9 and TRBJ2-1, with D tentatively TRBD2 (5 bases). Germline-derived CDR1 and CDR2 are SGDLS and YYNGEE. Trimming took 4 bases from V and 1 from J, leaving 12 bases between them. The CDR3 totals 15 residues. CDR3 protein: CASSPQLGSYNEQFF. In DNA, the CDR3 is TGTGCCAGCAGCCCTCAACTAGGGTCCTACAATGAGCAGTTCTTC.

Only a few counts were recorded for this clonotype. This chain joins TRBV10-3 and TRBJ2-7; the match to TRBD1 covers 9 bases. In germline, CDR1 is ENHRY, CDR2 SYGVKD. V lost 4 bases, J lost 3 bases, and 7 bases stayed unmatched. This CDR3 contains 15 residues. CDR3 residues: CAISGVGQGNYEQYF. CDR3 nucleotide sequence: TGTGCCATCAGTGGTGTGGGACAGGGTAACTACGAGCAGTACTTC.

This clonotype appeared many times. The chain joins TRBV30 to TRBJ1-4; D gene ambiguous. In germline, CDR1 is GTSNPN, CDR2 SVGIG (reference sequence). Trimming shortened V by 7 bases and J by 8 bases, and 17 bases separated the two germline ends. This CDR3 is built from 13 residues. The CDR3 DNA reads TGTGCCTCCCCGGCTCCTGGAGGGGAAAAACTGTTTTTT. This codes for CASPAPGGEKLFF.

This clonotype occurred a few times. The J gene is TRBJ2-5, the V gene TRBV19, with TRBD2 matching 12 bases. Unmatched junction bases numbered 15, after V lost 1 base and J lost 6 bases. The CDR3 covers 19 residues. Per the germline V gene, CDR1 is LNHDA and CDR2 is SQIVND (reference sequence). CDR3 loop: CASSIVPGLAGQGWKTQYF. DNA for the CDR3: TGTGCCAGTAGTATAGTGCCCGGACTAGCGGGACAAGGATGGAAGACCCAGTACTTC.

Notes on this clonotype: A much larger clone sits a single nucleotide away, making a read error possible. V and J are TRBV20-1 and TRBJ1-6, with D tentatively TRBD1 (5 bases). Trimming took off 1 base at V and 6 bases at J, with 10 bases between the two ends. The CDR3 runs to 14 residues. CDR1 DFQATT and CDR2 SNEGSKA come from the germline V gene (reference sequence). The CDR3 sequence is CSARGGRGNSPLHF. The CDR3 DNA sequence: TGCAGTGCTAGAGGGGGACGGGGTAATTCACCCCTCCACTTT.

This chain uses TRBV2 with TRBJ2-2; TRBD2 matches at 9 bases. Germline CDR1 and CDR2: SNHLY and FYNNEI. This CDR3 is built from 15 residues. V trimming: 4 bases; J trimming: 1 base; junction bases outside the gene matches: 1. This CDR3 reads CASSVSGGNTGELFF. The CDR3, as DNA: TGTGCCAGCAGTGTTAGCGGGGGGAACACCGGGGAGCTGTTTTTT.

This clonotype was observed at least ten times. The chain is built from TRBV24-1 and TRBJ1-2, with D unresolved. Trimming left V 4 bases short and J 4 bases short, with 9 bases between. The CDR3 runs to 13 residues. Germline loops: CDR1 KGHDR, CDR2 SFDVKD. The CDR3 DNA reads TGTGCCACCAGTGACCAAGACTCCTATGGCTACACCTTC. Translation: CATSDQDSYGYTF.

A note on this clonotype: Being one base from a much bigger clone, this may be a read error. The chain combines TRBV27 with TRBJ2-7, with TRBD2 matching 10 bases. From germline, CDR1 is MNHEY and CDR2 SMNVEV (reference sequence). The CDR3 spans 15 residues. This CDR3 is CAGSPGLAGDYEQYF. The DNA of the CDR3 is TGTGCCGGCAGCCCCGGGCTAGCGGGAGACTACGAGCAGTACTTC.